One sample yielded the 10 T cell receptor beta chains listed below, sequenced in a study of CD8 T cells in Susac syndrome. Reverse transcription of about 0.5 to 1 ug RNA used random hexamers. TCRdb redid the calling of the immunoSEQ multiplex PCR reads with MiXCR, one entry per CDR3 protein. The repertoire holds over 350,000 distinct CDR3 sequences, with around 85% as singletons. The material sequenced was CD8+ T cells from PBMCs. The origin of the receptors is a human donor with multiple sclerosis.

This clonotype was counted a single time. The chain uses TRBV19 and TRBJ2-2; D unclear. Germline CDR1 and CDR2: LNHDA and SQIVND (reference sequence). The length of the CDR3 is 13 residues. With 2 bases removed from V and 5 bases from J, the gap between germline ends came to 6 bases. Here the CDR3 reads CASSIMGTGELFF. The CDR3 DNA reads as TGTGCCAGTAGTATAATGGGAACCGGGGAGCTGTTTTTT.

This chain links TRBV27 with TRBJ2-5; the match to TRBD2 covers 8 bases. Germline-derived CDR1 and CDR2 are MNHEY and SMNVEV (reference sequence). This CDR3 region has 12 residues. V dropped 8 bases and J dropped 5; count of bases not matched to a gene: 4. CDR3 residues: CASGTRPETQYF. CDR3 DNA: TGTGCCAGCGGGACTAGACCCGAGACCCAGTACTTC.

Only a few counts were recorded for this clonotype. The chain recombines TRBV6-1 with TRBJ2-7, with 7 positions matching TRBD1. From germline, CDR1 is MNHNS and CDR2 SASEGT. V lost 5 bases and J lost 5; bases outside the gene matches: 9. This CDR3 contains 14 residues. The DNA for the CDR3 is TGTGCCAGCAGTATTGACAGGGTATTAAACGAGCAGTACTTC. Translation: CASSIDRVLNEQYF.

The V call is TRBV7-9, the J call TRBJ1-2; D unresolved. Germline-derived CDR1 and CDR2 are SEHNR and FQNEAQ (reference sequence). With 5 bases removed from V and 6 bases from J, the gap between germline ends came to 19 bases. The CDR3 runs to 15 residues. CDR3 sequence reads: CASSRSAGKENGYTF. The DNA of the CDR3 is TGTGCCAGCAGCCGATCGGCTGGGAAGGAGAATGGCTACACCTTC.

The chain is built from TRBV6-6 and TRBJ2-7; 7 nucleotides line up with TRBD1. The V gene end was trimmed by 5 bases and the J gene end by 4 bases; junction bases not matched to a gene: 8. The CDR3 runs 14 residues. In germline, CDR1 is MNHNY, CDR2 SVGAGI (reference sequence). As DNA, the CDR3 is TGTGCCAGCAGTATGGGGACAGAGACTTACGAGCAGTACTTC. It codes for CASSMGTETYEQYF.

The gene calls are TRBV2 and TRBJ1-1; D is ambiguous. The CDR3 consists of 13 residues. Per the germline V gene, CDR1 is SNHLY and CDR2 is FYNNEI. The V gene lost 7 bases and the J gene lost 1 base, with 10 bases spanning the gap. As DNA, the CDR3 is TGTGCCAGCATTCGGCAATGGAACACTGAAGCTTTCTTT. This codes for CASIRQWNTEAFF.

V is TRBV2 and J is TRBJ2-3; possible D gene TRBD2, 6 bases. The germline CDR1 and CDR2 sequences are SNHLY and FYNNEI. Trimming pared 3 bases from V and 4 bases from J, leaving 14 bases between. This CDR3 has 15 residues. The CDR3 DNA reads TGTGCCAGCAGTGAGGGGGGTGAGCGCGCAGATACGCAGTATTTT. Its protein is CASSEGGERADTQYF. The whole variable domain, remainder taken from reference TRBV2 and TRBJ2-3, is EPEVTQTPSHQVTQMGQEVILRCVPISNHLYFYWYRQILGQKVEFLVSFYNNEISEKSEIFDDQFSVERPDGSNFTLKIRSTKLEDSAMYFCASSEGGERADTQYFGPGTRLTVL.

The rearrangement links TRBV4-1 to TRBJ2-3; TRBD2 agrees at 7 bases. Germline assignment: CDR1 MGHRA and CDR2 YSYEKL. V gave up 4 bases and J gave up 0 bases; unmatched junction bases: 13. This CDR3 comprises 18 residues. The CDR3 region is CASSRPMSGGGSTDTQYF. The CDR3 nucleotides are TGCGCCAGCAGCCGCCCGATGAGTGGCGGGGGAAGCACAGATACGCAGTATTTT.

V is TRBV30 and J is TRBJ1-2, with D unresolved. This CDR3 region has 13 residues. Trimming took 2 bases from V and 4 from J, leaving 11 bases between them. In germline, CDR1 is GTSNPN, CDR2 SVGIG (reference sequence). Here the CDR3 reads CAWSLGGIYGYTF. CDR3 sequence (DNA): TGTGCCTGGAGTTTGGGCGGCATCTATGGCTACACCTTC.

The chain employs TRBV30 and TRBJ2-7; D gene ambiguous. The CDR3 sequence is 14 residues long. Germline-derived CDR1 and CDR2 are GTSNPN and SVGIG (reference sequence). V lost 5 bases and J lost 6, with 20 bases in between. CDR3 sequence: CAWGPADPSTEQYF. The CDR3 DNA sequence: TGTGCCTGGGGTCCCGCCGACCCTTCAACCGAGCAGTACTTC.